This TCR beta chain emerged from a study of blood T cell repertoires in COVID-19 (dated by TCRdb to the early 2020s). Some background on the complete study: The collaborator samples originated in the United States, Italy and Spain and spanned the acute and convalescent phases of COVID-19. The prospective study material was composed of cDNA or gDNA derived from T cells, B-cell-depleted T cells, or PBMCs. The repertoires were made available in a free public database intended to serve as a resource for research on the immune response to SARS-CoV-2. HLA class I and class II types, where available, came from metadata supplied by the sample provider rather than from assay-based typing. Samples came from the ongoing ImmuneRACE study (first 160 participants) plus 1,254 subjects from 6 global collaborators. Sample metadata almost always included a de-identified subject ID, COVID-19 status, age in years and sex. Subjects who had been exposed to COVID-19, were actively infected with it, or had recovered from it provided the deeply sampled blood TCRbeta repertoires that made up the dataset.

Enrolling through a virtual design, the prospective study's participants ranged in age from roughly 18 to 95 years and lived across around 25 United States geographic areas. In the prospective study, participants were assigned to cohorts based on the clinical history participants reported in a screening survey and a study questionnaire. For ImmuneRACE Cohort 3, a participant was defined as recovered based on two consecutive negative NP/OP PCR tests, clearance by a healthcare professional, or resolution of symptoms. In the prospective study, mobile phlebotomists collected whole blood, serum and a nasopharyngeal or oropharyngeal swab from each participant. Additional blood draws and questionnaires over a 2-month period could optionally be provided by prospective study participants. Before DNA extraction, prospective study blood samples were shipped either frozen or at room temperature. Of note for this clone: Its antigen is not yet known. No much larger clone exists at a distance of one base, and base qualities are not known.

Overall study results and their limits: Clinical and demographic metadata were provided uncurated, with the amount varying by source and participant.

TCRbeta CDR3 regions were amplified from genomic DNA using the immunoSEQ Assay, a bias-controlled multiplex PCR. On the study's bioinformatics: The number of nucleated cells in each sample was estimated from the amplification of reference gene primers within the assay. Sequence reads were collapsed and filtered to measure the absolute abundance of every unique TCRbeta CDR3 rearrangement. Productive Simpson clonality was computed per sample as the square root of Simpson's diversity index over productive rearrangements. Here the immuneACCESS table is served through TCRdb, limited to in-frame sequences with V and J called. Missing clones are a known gap in these copies; in checked studies unresolved V genes cover under half, and the rest lacks a known reason. V and J calls and clone size are those listed in that table; D and trimming were worked out from the DNA. A total of approximately 310,000 clones appear in this sample, 75% to 90% of them only once. The top ten constitute 5% to 5.5% of the sample.

Sequencing used PBMCs or T cells enriched from blood (not recorded which). The sequence derives from a man in his 60s who had recovered from COVID-19.

The DNA sequence follows: TGTGCCAGCAGCCAAATCCCCGGGGGTACGCAGTATTTT. Its coded protein is CASSQIPGGTQYF. The chain is assembled from TRBV14 and TRBJ2-3, with TRBD2 tentatively as D gene (6 bases match). V drops 2 bases and J drops 8 bases, leaving 11 bases in between. The germline V gene supplies CDR1 SGHDN and CDR2 FVKESK. From its cysteine to its phenylalanine, the CDR3 spans 13 amino acids. Just the 39-base CDR3 DNA is kept, in frame starting at base 1. This CDR3, with the reference TRBV14 and TRBJ2-3 proteins standing in past its ends, gives the full variable domain EAGVTQFPSHSVIEKGQTVTLRCDPISGHDNLYWYRRVMGKEIKFLLHFVKESKQDESGMPNNRFLAERTGGTYSTLKVQPAELEDSGVYFCASSQIPGGTQYFGPGTRLTVL.